The sequence of this T cell receptor beta chain was determined in a study of CD8 T cells in ankylosing spondylitis. A single record per CDR3 protein comes from TCRdb applying MiXCR to the 5' RACE reads. The sample records some 290,000 distinct CDR3 sequences, 20% being singletons. This CDR3 comprises 15 residues. Germline lookup yields CDR1 SQVTM and CDR2 ANQGSEA. To note about this clonotype: Just one base apart from a much larger clone, this may be a read error.

The sequencing input was blood, either unsorted or a sorted T cell fraction (not recorded which). This receptor was identified in a male donor with ankylosing spondylitis or in good health (not recorded which). The genes are TRBV29-1 and TRBJ1-2; TRBD1 agrees at 10 bases. Here the CDR3 reads CSVEGDRGINYAYTF. The CDR3 DNA reads as TGCAGCGTTGAAGGGGACAGGGGAATCAACTATGCCTACACCTTC.